One TCR beta chain is described in this entry. The antigen is unknown. The record originates from a study of OX40 agonist ivuxolimab in advanced cancers. As for the study in general: Patients in dose escalation had liver, melanoma, kidney or head and neck cancers. Study outcomes and limitations: The study found that CD8+ T cells averaged more expanded clones than CD4+. Some nonresponders likewise displayed low normalized T-cell clonal expansion.

It was autoimmune disease history or systemic immunosuppression that excluded patients. The CDR3 length is 16 residues. Germline-derived CDR1 and CDR2 are SGHAT and FQNNGV. Trimming cost V 4 bases and J 1 base, with 13 bases left between them. The data were produced by immunoSEQ multiplex PCR, yet TCRdb's version contains in-frame clones alone and is incomplete. Altogether 70,000 or so clones are present, about 90% being singletons, with the ten largest covering roughly 15%. The sequencing used CD4+ or CD8+ T cells sorted from blood, collected in a trial of the OX40 agonist ivuxolimab. The V and J genes are TRBV11-2 and TRBJ2-2; D might be TRBD1 (6 bases). The sequence came from an adult with an advanced solid tumor such as melanoma, head and neck, liver or kidney cancer. The CDR3, as DNA: TGTGCCAGCAGCTCTCCGGGACATTTGAACACCGGGGAGCTGTTTTTT. Translating it yields CASSSPGHLNTGELFF.